This TCR beta chain was recovered during a study of blood T cell repertoires in COVID-19. This clone has more than one count but fewer than ten. CDR3 length: 13 amino acids. Trimming pared 5 bases from V and 5 bases from J, leaving 9 bases between. From germline, CDR1 is SNHLY and CDR2 FYNNEI. Sequencing used immunoSEQ multiplex PCR; TCRdb keeps in-frame clones, though not all of them. The repertoire holds fewer than 85,000 clones, with approximately 83% as singletons. Source material: peripheral blood. The V and J genes are TRBV2 and TRBJ1-4; tentatively, D is TRBD1 (6 bases). This TCR came from a woman aged 55-75 years with acute or convalescent COVID-19. The CDR3 DNA follows: TGTGCCAGCAGTAGAGGACAGAATGAAAAACTGTTTTTT. It translates to CASSRGQNEKLFF.